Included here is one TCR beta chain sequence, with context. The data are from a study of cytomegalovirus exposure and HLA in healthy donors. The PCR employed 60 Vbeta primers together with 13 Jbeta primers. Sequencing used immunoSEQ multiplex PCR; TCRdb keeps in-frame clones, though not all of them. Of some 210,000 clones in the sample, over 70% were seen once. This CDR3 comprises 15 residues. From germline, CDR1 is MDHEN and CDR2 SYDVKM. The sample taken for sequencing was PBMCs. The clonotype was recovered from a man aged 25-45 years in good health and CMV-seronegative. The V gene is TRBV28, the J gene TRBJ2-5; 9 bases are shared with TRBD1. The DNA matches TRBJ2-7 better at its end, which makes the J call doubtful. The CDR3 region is CASSSHWGDRVEQYF. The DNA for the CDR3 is TGTGCCAGCAGTTCACATTGGGGGGACAGGGTCGAGCAGTACTTC.